The entry below gives a single T cell receptor (beta chain) sequence along with its context. This specimen comes from a study of blood T cell repertoires in COVID-19. Overall study context: Samples taken during acute and convalescent COVID-19 were collected in the United States, Italy and Spain. Nucleic acid was either cDNA or gDNA, and it came from T cells, B-cell-depleted T cells, or PBMCs.

Seattle researchers signed up patients amid active infection and tracked them longitudinally. The CDR3 contains 14 residues. From germline, CDR1 is ENHRY and CDR2 SYGVKD. With 5 bases clipped from V and 5 bases from J, the junction kept 8 bases outside the gene matches. Per the original data handling: From reference gene primer amplification, estimates of nucleated cell counts were derived. Profiled with immunoSEQ multiplex PCR; TCRdb holds only in-frame clones, not every one. V and J calls and clone size are copied from that table; D and trimming were computed from the DNA. This sample has 100,000 to 150,000 clones, with approximately 85% found just once.

J is TRBJ2-7 and V is TRBV10-3; TRBD1 matches 8 bases. Sample: peripheral blood. The receptor was isolated from an elderly woman with COVID-19, enrolled during active disease. In DNA, the CDR3 is TGTGCCATCAGTCCCGACAGGGGAAAAGACGAGCAGTACTTC. It is translated as CAISPDRGKDEQYF.